This T cell receptor beta chain was found in a study of T-cell reconstitution after alpha-beta-depleted transplantation in children (dated by TCRdb to the mid-2010s). About the study as a whole: The study quantitatively tracked T-cell immune reconstitution after TCRalphabeta/CD19-depleted allogeneic hematopoietic cell transplantation in children using TCR repertoire profiling.

This clonotype appeared many times. It lacks a known antigen. No base quality values were provided; no much bigger clone lies one nucleotide off. Library construction relied on PCR. TCRdb records Illumina HiSeq 2500 as the sequencer. TCR library preparation used molecular barcoding, with unique molecular identifiers applied to normalize quantification of the TCRbeta repertoire. In TCRdb, the public reads were trimmed at Q25 with fastp and aligned with MiXCR, with productive beta chains retained. CDR3 protein duplicates are merged, each entry listing the most common genes and DNA. The sample contains 200,000 to 300,000 distinct CDR3 sequences, about 12% of them found a single time. The ten largest clones represent 2% to 3% of the sample. V has 8 bases trimmed and J has 3 bases trimmed; junction bases matching no gene number 6. The CDR3, cysteine through phenylalanine, is 14 amino acids long. Only CDR3 DNA is held: 42 bases, read in frame from base 1. The germline V gene encodes CDR1 MNHEY and CDR2 SVGEGT.

The specimen comprised PBMCs from the stem cell graft donor, sampled from the stem cell graft. The rearranged chain carries TRBV6-2 or TRBV6-3 and TRBJ2-1; 8 junctional bases match TRBD2. This clonotype originated in a human donor who donated a stem cell graft to a child with acute lymphoblastic leukemia. The CDR3 is CASGTSGFYNEQFF. In nucleotides, the sequence is TGTGCCAGCGGAACTAGCGGTTTCTACAATGAGCAGTTCTTC.